The clone carrying this T cell receptor (beta chain) was found many times. These data originate in a study of regulatory T cells in long-lasting Graves disease. Described time point: newly diagnosed GD, antithyroid drugs for less than 3 months. From PBMCs, RNA was extracted and then used to make the TCR library. Investigators prepared the TCR beta libraries by applying iRepertoire HTBI primers and Arm-PCR of CDR3 regions. TCRdb reanalysed the multiplex PCR reads using MiXCR and keeps one entry per CDR3 protein. Among more than 400,000 distinct CDR3 sequences listed, roughly 15% were seen once. V gave up 3 bases and J gave up 0 bases, with 8 bases separating them. CDR3 length equals 14 residues. The sample was also reused in another study, on T cells in Graves' hyperthyroidism and ophthalmopathy. As reported in that work: The authors deemed Graves' hyperthyroidism stable absent ophthalmopathy progression within 18 months.

This receptor was obtained from a woman aged 30 to 39 with Graves disease. The sequences come from peripheral blood mononuclear cells (PBMCs), collected at new diagnosis, from a patient treated with antithyroid drugs. The chain couples TRBV12-3 or TRBV12-4 to TRBJ1-2; TRBD1 is a possible D gene (6 bases). The CDR3 protein is CASSLDSSNYGYTF. CDR3 in DNA: TGTGCCAGCAGTTTGGACAGTTCTAACTATGGCTACACCTTC.